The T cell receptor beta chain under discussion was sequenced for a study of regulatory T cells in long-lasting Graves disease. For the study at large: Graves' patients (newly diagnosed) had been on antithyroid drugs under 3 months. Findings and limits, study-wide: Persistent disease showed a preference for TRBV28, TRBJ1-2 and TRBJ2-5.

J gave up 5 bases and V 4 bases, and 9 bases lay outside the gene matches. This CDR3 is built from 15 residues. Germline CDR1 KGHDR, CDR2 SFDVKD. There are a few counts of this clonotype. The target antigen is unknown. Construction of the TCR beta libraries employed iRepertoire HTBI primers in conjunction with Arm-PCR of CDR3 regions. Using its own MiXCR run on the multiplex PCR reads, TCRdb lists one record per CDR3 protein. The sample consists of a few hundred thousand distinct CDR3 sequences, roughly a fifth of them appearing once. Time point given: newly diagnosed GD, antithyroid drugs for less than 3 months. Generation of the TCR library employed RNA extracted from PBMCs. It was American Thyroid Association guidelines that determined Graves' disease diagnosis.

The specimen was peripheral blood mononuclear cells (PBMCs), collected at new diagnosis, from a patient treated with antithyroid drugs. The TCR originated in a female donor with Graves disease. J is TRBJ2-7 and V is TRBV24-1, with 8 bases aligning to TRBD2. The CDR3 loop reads CATSDPRGAGDEQYF. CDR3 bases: TGTGCCACCAGTGACCCACGGGGAGCGGGAGACGAGCAGTACTTC.